The table lists the clone carrying this T cell receptor (beta chain) with a count of one. Its target is unknown. The sample belongs to a study of cytotoxic CD8 clonotypes in ibrutinib-treated CLL. As for the study in general: A mean of roughly 260,000 productive templates and 90,000 or so productive rearrangements was obtained per sample.

Sequencing was designed to attain a depth spanning 1 in 200,000 to 1 in 1 million T cells. Measured with immunoSEQ multiplex PCR; TCRdb has only the in-frame clones, and not every one. Altogether more than 300,000 clones are present, around four fifths being singletons, with the ten largest covering over 6.5%. From germline, CDR1 is MNHEY and CDR2 SMNVEV (reference sequence). The CDR3 sequence is 15 residues long. The V and J ends lost 2 bases and 3 bases, in that order; junction bases with no gene match: 5. Study-wide results and limits: Clonality went higher at ibrutinib response and then dropped back toward baseline at progression.

The sample in question was PBMCs, obtained before ibrutinib treatment. The receptor's source is a human donor with chronic lymphocytic leukemia. The rearrangement uses TRBV27 and TRBJ1-1; the match to TRBD1 covers 8 bases. The CDR3 loop reads CASSLLTGGYTEAFF. The DNA for the CDR3 is TGTGCCAGCAGTTTACTTACAGGGGGGTACACTGAAGCTTTCTTT.